A single sample is the source of the 27 T cell receptor beta chains below, sequenced in a study of shared clonotypes between healthy human individuals. Libraries were prepared by immunoSEQ multiplex PCR; TCRdb keeps only in-frame clonotypes and omits some of them. The data hold a few hundred thousand clones, with about 80% observed a single time. Sequenced material: PBMCs. These receptors were taken from a woman in her forties in good health. Some clones in this sample may be carry-over from other donors' samples.

V usage is TRBV6-6 and J usage is TRBJ1-2; no reliable D call. Germline CDR1 is MNHNY and CDR2 is SVGAGI (reference sequence). With 2 bases removed from V and 5 bases from J, the gap between germline ends came to 9 bases. The length of the CDR3 is 13 residues. CDR3 nucleotides: TGTGCCAGCAGTTACCCCGGACGTTATGGCTACACCTTC. The encoded protein is CASSYPGRYGYTF.

This clone was found many times. This chain links TRBV5-6 with TRBJ1-5; a weak D match, TRBD1 (5 bases). The CDR3 sequence is 14 residues long. CDR1 is SGHDT, CDR2 YYEEEE, per germline. Trimming removed 1 base from V and 5 bases from J, with 10 bases in between. CDR3 amino acids: CASSLWGPDQPQHF. The CDR3 DNA reads as TGTGCCAGCAGCTTGTGGGGCCCCGATCAGCCCCAGCATTTT.

This clone was recorded once. V and J are TRBV6-6 and TRBJ1-1; 9 bases fit TRBD1. From germline, CDR1 is MNHNY and CDR2 SVGAGI (reference sequence). The CDR3 sequence is 15 residues long. V shed 2 bases, J shed 4 bases, and the junction held 5 bases outside the gene matches. This CDR3 is CASSYPGQGITEAFF. As DNA, the CDR3 is TGTGCCAGCAGTTACCCCGGACAGGGGATCACTGAAGCTTTCTTT.

The chain has TRBV15 and TRBJ1-5; the D gene is possibly TRBD1 (6 bases). The CDR3 is made up of 15 amino acids. Germline V CDR1 and CDR2: LNHNV, YYDKDF (reference sequence). V was pared by 4 bases and J by 0 bases, with 10 bases between. The CDR3: CATSKQGNSNQPQHF. CDR3 sequence (DNA): TGTGCCACCAGCAAACAGGGAAATAGCAATCAGCCCCAGCATTTT. The complete variable domain, with remaining parts taken from reference TRBV15 and TRBJ1-5, reads DAMVIQNPRYQVTQFGKPVTLSCSQTLNHNVMYWYQQKSSQAPKLLFHYYDKDFNNEADTPDNFQSRRPNTSFCFLDIRSPGLGDTAMYLCATSKQGNSNQPQHFGDGTRLSIL.

CDR3 region: CATGLAGDYNEQFF. The DNA of the CDR3 is TGTGCCACCGGACTAGCGGGAGATTACAATGAGCAGTTCTTC. J is TRBJ2-1 and V is TRBV10-3; TRBD2 matches at 13 bases. Germline V lookup: CDR1 ENHRY, CDR2 SYGVKD. The ends lost 10 bases at V and 4 bases at J; junction bases unmatched: 4. The CDR3 runs 14 residues.

The V and J genes are TRBV10-3 and TRBJ2-5, with D perhaps being TRBD1 or TRBD2 (5 bases each). CDR1 is ENHRY, CDR2 SYGVKD, per germline. The CDR3 length is 13 residues. The V end was cut by 4 bases, the J end by 1 base, with 7 bases between. This CDR3 is CAISGDGQETQYF. The DNA of the CDR3 is TGTGCCATCAGTGGGGACGGCCAAGAGACCCAGTACTTC.

The chain is built from TRBV4-1 and TRBJ2-1, with TRBD2 as a possible D gene (6 bases). From germline, CDR1 is MGHRA and CDR2 YSYEKL. V was shortened by 0 bases and J by 9 bases, with 9 bases between the two germline ends. CDR3 size: 13 residues. The CDR3 DNA reads as TGCGCCAGCAGCCAAGAGCGGGATCGTGAGCAGTTCTTC. This gives the protein CASSQERDREQFF.

This clone has only one observation. V is TRBV6-5 and J is TRBJ1-2, with D unclear. The length of the CDR3 is 13 residues. Trimming pared 2 bases from V and 0 bases from J, leaving 4 bases between. The germline V gene has CDR1 MNHEY and CDR2 SVGAGI. Here the CDR3 reads CASSYRSNYGYTF. The DNA of the CDR3 is TGTGCCAGCAGTTACAGATCTAACTATGGCTACACCTTC.

This clone showed up just once. One end of the junction does not line up with germline, which may come from a read error. The chain is built from TRBV2 and TRBJ2-2; 7 nucleotides align to TRBD1. The CDR3 runs to 15 residues. CDR1 and CDR2 (germline): SNHLY, FYNNEI. The CDR3 sequence is CTSTSGTANTGELFF. The CDR3 region has the DNA TGTACCAGCACCTCCGGGACAGCGAACACCGGGGAGCTGTTTTTT. Based on the CDR3 plus reference TRBV2 and TRBJ2-2, the full variable domain is EPEVTQTPSHQVTQMGQEVILRCVPISNHLYFYWYRQILGQKVEFLVSFYNNEISEKSEIFDDQFSVERPDGSNFTLKIRSTKLEDSAMYFCTSTSGTANTGELFFGEGSRLTVL.

The rearrangement joins TRBV30 to TRBJ2-5; maybe TRBD1 (5 bases). The germline V gene has CDR1 GTSNPN and CDR2 SVGIG (reference sequence). V dropped 3 bases and J dropped 5 bases, with 13 bases sitting between them. This CDR3 comprises 13 residues. CDR3 DNA: TGTGCCTGGAGCCCGGCAGGGCAGGAGACCCAGTACTTC. This translates into CAWSPAGQETQYF. Full variable domain (outside the CDR3, taken from reference TRBV30 and TRBJ2-5): SQTIHQWPATLVQPVGSPLSLECTVEGTSNPNLYWYRQAAGRGLQLLFYSVGIGQISSEVPQNLSASRPQDRQFILSSKKLLLSDSGFYLCAWSPAGQETQYFGPGTRLLVL.

In regard to this clone: One junction end disagrees with the germline gene, perhaps due to a read error. The rearrangement uses TRBV2 and TRBJ2-7; TRBD1 matches at 7 bases. CDR3 length equals 15 residues. CDR1 and CDR2 (germline): SNHLY, FYNNEI. In DNA, the CDR3 is TGTGCCAGCAGTGAATCAGGGGGAACGTCCTATGAGCAGTACTTC. It yields the protein CASSESGGTSYEQYF.

The chain combines TRBV29-1 with TRBJ1-2, with D possibly matching TRBD1 (5 bases). Germline V gene data show CDR1 as SQVTM and CDR2 as ANQGSEA. Trimming left V 3 bases short and J 2 bases short, with 10 bases between. CDR3 length equals 13 residues. As DNA, the CDR3 is TGCAGCGTTGAGGGCAGGGACAACTATGGCTACACCTTC. Its protein product is CSVEGRDNYGYTF.

This clone appeared a few times. This chain connects TRBV7-9 to TRBJ1-2; TRBD1 might be the D (5 bases). Germline V gene data show CDR1 as SEHNR and CDR2 as FQNEAQ (reference sequence). V shed 2 bases and J shed 5 bases, with 12 bases lying between them. This CDR3 contains 14 residues. CDR3 residues: CASSLPEQAYGYTF. The CDR3 nucleotides read TGTGCCAGCAGCTTACCCGAACAGGCATATGGCTACACCTTC.

This clone turned up a few times. The J gene is TRBJ1-5, the V gene TRBV18; 10 bases map to TRBD1. The CDR3 sequence is 14 residues long. Losses at the gene ends were 5 bases for V and 5 bases for J; bases not matched to a gene: 3. Germline CDR1 and CDR2: KGHSH and LQKENI. As DNA, the CDR3 is TGTGCCAGCTCAACCGGGACAGGGGATCAGCCCCAGCATTTT. Amino acid sequence: CASSTGTGDQPQHF.

The sample holds a few counts of this clone. CDR3 DNA sequence: TGTGCCAGCAGCTTAAGCGGTAGCGGCGGAAACACCATATATTTT. This gives the protein CASSLSGSGGNTIYF. The chain links TRBV7-6 to TRBJ1-3; no definite D call. The CDR3 extends over 15 amino acids. Germline V gives CDR1 SGHVS, CDR2 FNYEAQ. Trimming took 2 bases from V and 4 from J, leaving 12 bases between them.

The chain joins TRBV4-2 to TRBJ1-4; possible D gene TRBD1, 6 bases. This CDR3 region has 17 residues. V was cut by 4 bases and J by 8 bases, with 23 bases left in between. In germline, CDR1 is LGHNA, CDR2 YNFKEQ. The CDR3, as DNA: TGTGCCAGCAGCCCTCCCCGGGTCGGGGGCGCGAGAGAAAAACTGTTTTTT. This codes for CASSPPRVGGAREKLFF.

The rearrangement uses TRBV29-1 and TRBJ1-2; D is undetermined. Germline lookup yields CDR1 SQVTM and CDR2 ANQGSEA. Between the trimmed V and J ends, which lost 7 bases and 7 bases, there was a span of 13 bases. This CDR3 contains 11 residues. CDR3 nucleotide sequence: TGCAGCGCGAAAGATCCCAGTGGCTACACCTTC. Its protein product is CSAKDPSGYTF. The full variable domain, with the rest looked up from reference TRBV29-1 and TRBJ1-2, is SAVISQKPSRDICQRGTSLTIQCQVDSQVTMMFWYRQQPGQSLTLIATANQGSEATYESGFVIDKFPISRPNLTFSTLTVSNMSPEDSSIYLCSAKDPSGYTFGSGTRLTVV.

This chain uses TRBV2 with TRBJ1-2, with no clear D. The CDR3 is 14 amino acids. The germline V and J ends were trimmed by 6 bases and 3 bases, with 14 bases remaining between them. Germline lookup yields CDR1 SNHLY and CDR2 FYNNEI. Written as DNA, the CDR3 is TGTGCCAGCAGGAGGAGGGAATCGGACTATGGCTACACCTTC. This gives the protein CASRRRESDYGYTF.

The chain is built from TRBV10-3 and TRBJ1-1, with 7 positions matching TRBD1. The CDR3 contains 14 residues. Germline V CDR1 and CDR2: ENHRY, SYGVKD. The V gene end was trimmed by 6 bases and the J gene end by 3 bases; junction bases not matched to a gene: 7. CDR3 sequence reads: CAISATGADTEAFF. Written as DNA, the CDR3 is TGTGCCATCAGCGCTACAGGGGCGGACACTGAAGCTTTCTTT.

The chain is built from TRBV20-1 and TRBJ2-2, with D uncertain. The CDR3 has 11 residues. Germline loops: CDR1 DFQATT, CDR2 SNEGSKA (reference sequence). The V end was cut by 5 bases, the J end by 8 bases, with 9 bases between. This CDR3 reads CSAGKGGELFF. The CDR3 DNA reads TGCAGTGCTGGCAAGGGAGGGGAGCTGTTTTTT.

The chain uses TRBV7-6 and TRBJ1-1; unclear D gene. Trimming stripped 2 bases from V and 2 bases from J, with 21 bases between. This CDR3 is built from 18 residues. CDR1 and CDR2 from the germline V gene are SGHVS and FNYEAQ. CDR3 protein: CASSLLGIRLRANTEAFF. Here the CDR3 DNA reads TGTGCCAGCAGCTTACTGGGTATCCGTCTTCGAGCTAACACTGAAGCTTTCTTT.

The J gene is TRBJ1-1, the V gene TRBV7-2; D may be TRBD1 (6 bases). Germline V gene data show CDR1 as SGHTA and CDR2 as FQGNSA. V gave up 2 bases and J gave up 2 bases, with 12 bases separating them. This CDR3 spans 15 amino acids. The CDR3 protein is CASSLMAGANTEAFF. The CDR3 DNA sequence: TGTGCCAGCAGCTTAATGGCAGGGGCCAACACTGAAGCTTTCTTT.

This sequence joins TRBV11-2 and TRBJ1-1; D gene unclear. The CDR3 totals 12 residues. Germline CDR1 reads SGHAT; CDR2 reads FQNNGV. Trimming pared 3 bases from V and 6 bases from J, leaving 8 bases between. The CDR3 coding sequence is TGTGCCAGCAGCTTGGGTATCTCTGAAGCTTTCTTT. This gives the protein CASSLGISEAFF.

The chain recombines TRBV7-9 with TRBJ2-7; D remains unclear. Germline V lookup: CDR1 SEHNR, CDR2 FQNEAQ (reference sequence). This CDR3 is 13 amino acids long. The V end was cut by 2 bases, the J end by 6 bases, with 11 bases between. CDR3 loop: CASSLFRASEQYF. The CDR3 DNA sequence: TGTGCCAGCAGCTTATTCCGAGCAAGCGAGCAGTACTTC.

The V gene is TRBV7-9, the J gene TRBJ2-2; D may match TRBD1 or TRBD2 (5 bases each). V was pared by 10 bases and J by 0 bases, with 12 bases between. CDR3 size: 14 residues. Per the germline V gene, CDR1 is SEHNR and CDR2 is FQNEAQ (reference sequence). The DNA of the CDR3 is TGTGCCACCCCGGGACCGACGAACACCGGGGAGCTGTTTTTT. Translated: CATPGPTNTGELFF.

V usage is TRBV7-9 and J usage is TRBJ2-7; 11 bases match TRBD1. The CDR3 is made up of 15 amino acids. Germline V gene lookup returns CDR1 SEHNR and CDR2 FQNEAQ (reference sequence). The V segment lost 1 base and the J segment 4 bases; nucleotides outside the gene matches: 3. CDR3 sequence (DNA): TGTGCCAGCAGCTTAGAGGACAGGGGGCTATACGAGCAGTACTTC. Its protein is CASSLEDRGLYEQYF.

The V and J genes are TRBV18 and TRBJ2-5; tentative D call: TRBD2 (6 bases). Germline V lookup: CDR1 KGHSH, CDR2 LQKENI. V was clipped by 6 bases and J by 4 bases, with 21 bases between them. This CDR3 is built from 16 residues. This CDR3 reads CASSLSQGGVGETQYF. The CDR3 nucleotides read TGTGCCAGCTCCCTTAGCCAGGGAGGCGTGGGAGAGACCCAGTACTTC. The complete variable domain, with remaining parts taken from reference TRBV18 and TRBJ2-5, reads NAGVMQNPRHLVRRRGQEARLRCSPMKGHSHVYWYRQLPEEGLKFMVYLQKENIIDESGMPKERFSAEFPKEGPSILRIQQVVRGDSAAYFCASSLSQGGVGETQYFGPGTRLLVL.